This passage covers 20 T cell receptor beta chains from one sample sequenced in a study of STAT3 mutations in large granular lymphocyte leukemia. Study findings and constraints: In T-cell large granular lymphocyte leukemia, about half of patients showed multiple immunodominant subclonotypes.

Assay: immunoSEQ multiplex PCR; the TCRdb copy retains only in-frame clones and omits some. The sample includes around 4,000 clones, approximately 78% of them seen just once. No antigens are known for them. The sequencing input was peripheral blood mononuclear cells. The source is a man aged 40-55 years with T-cell large granular lymphocyte leukemia. Some clones in this sample may be carry-over from other donors' samples.

This clone turned up a few times. CDR3 amino acids: CASSPDRKNGYTF. In DNA form, the CDR3 reads TGTGCCAGCAGCCCGGACAGGAAAAATGGCTACACCTTC. The chain recombines TRBV7-2 with TRBJ1-2; TRBD1 agrees at 7 bases. Germline V gives CDR1 SGHTA, CDR2 FQGNSA. This CDR3 region has 13 residues. V lost 5 bases, J lost 6 bases, and 6 bases stayed unmatched.

V usage is TRBV2 and J usage is TRBJ1-5; D is uncertain. Germline loops: CDR1 SNHLY, CDR2 FYNNEI. V was cut by 3 bases and J by 4 bases, with 13 bases left in between. This CDR3 is 15 amino acids long. The CDR3 nucleotides are TGTGCCAGCAGTGATTCATACCAAGGGAATCAGCCCCAGCATTTT. It translates to CASSDSYQGNQPQHF.

The chain joins TRBV5-1 to TRBJ2-3, with 10 bases matching TRBD2. Germline V gene data show CDR1 as SGHRS and CDR2 as YFSETQ. CDR3 size: 16 residues. The V gene end was trimmed by 1 base and the J gene end by 3 bases; junction bases not matched to a gene: 5. CDR3 region: CASSLRLLAGTDTQYF. In nucleotides, the CDR3 is TGCGCCAGCAGCTTGAGGTTACTAGCGGGGACAGATACGCAGTATTTT. The full variable domain, rest sourced from reference TRBV5-1 and TRBJ2-3, is KAGVTQTPRYLIKTRGQQVTLSCSPISGHRSVSWYQQTPGQGLQFLFEYFSETQRNKGNFPGRFSGRQFSNSRSEMNVSTLELGDSALYLCASSLRLLAGTDTQYFGPGTRLTVL.

The genes are TRBV6-1 and TRBJ2-7; D call uncertain. CDR3 size: 10 residues. Germline V lookup: CDR1 MNHNS, CDR2 SASEGT. V was trimmed by 2 bases and J by 4 bases, leaving 0 bases between them. The CDR3 region is CASSEYEQYF. The DNA for the CDR3 is TGTGCCAGCAGTGAATACGAGCAGTACTTC.

This clone was picked up one time. The rearrangement uses TRBV4-3 and TRBJ1-2; TRBD1 might be the D (6 bases). The CDR3 sequence is 16 residues long. Per the germline V gene, CDR1 is LGHNA and CDR2 is YSLEER. V dropped 0 bases and J dropped 4 bases, with 15 bases sitting between them. In nucleotides, the CDR3 is TGCGCCAGCAGCCAAGATACGACAGGAGACTTCTATGGCTACACCTTC. As protein: CASSQDTTGDFYGYTF.

The rearrangement joins TRBV5-4 to TRBJ1-2, with D unresolved. Germline V gene lookup returns CDR1 SGHNT and CDR2 YYREEE (reference sequence). V was clipped by 0 bases and J by 3 bases, with 6 bases between them. The CDR3 covers 13 residues. CDR3 loop: CASSLDRDYGYTF. For the CDR3, the DNA is TGTGCCAGCAGCTTGGACAGAGACTATGGCTACACCTTC.

The V and J genes are TRBV29-1 and TRBJ2-7; TRBD2 might be the D (5 bases). The germline V gene has CDR1 SQVTM and CDR2 ANQGSEA. The CDR3 length is 10 residues. Trimming cost V 7 bases and J 5 bases, with 9 bases left between them. The CDR3 region has the DNA TGCAGCGGTTGGGAGAACGAGCAGTACTTC. The encoded protein is CSGWENEQYF.

V usage is TRBV7-7 and J usage is TRBJ1-6; D may be TRBD1 (6 bases). Germline-derived CDR1 and CDR2 are SSHAT and FNYEAQ (reference sequence). The CDR3 has 14 residues. With 5 bases removed from V and 6 bases from J, the gap between germline ends came to 11 bases. Here the CDR3 reads CASSHGQTNSPLHF. CDR3 nucleotide sequence: TGTGCCAGCAGCCACGGACAGACTAATTCACCCCTCCACTTT.

This chain joins TRBV5-6 and TRBJ1-2; D is perhaps TRBD1 (6 bases). The germline V and J ends were trimmed by 0 bases and 11 bases, with 11 bases remaining between them. The CDR3 consists of 12 residues. Germline assignment: CDR1 SGHDT and CDR2 YYEEEE. The CDR3 loop is CASSLDRESYTF. Here the CDR3 DNA reads TGTGCCAGCAGCTTGGACAGGGAGTCATACACCTTC. Supplemented by reference TRBV5-6 and TRBJ1-2, the full variable domain reads DAGVTQSPTHLIKTRGQQVTLRCSPKSGHDTVSWYQQALGQGPQFIFQYYEEEERQRGNFPDRFSGHQFPNYSSELNVNALLLGDSALYLCASSLDRESYTFGSGTRLTVV.

In DNA, the CDR3 is TGCGCCAGCAGCTCCGAGGTGCAGGGACTTCATGGCTACACCTTC. This gives the protein CASSSEVQGLHGYTF. V gene TRBV4-3 combines with J gene TRBJ1-2; maybe TRBD1 (5 bases). The CDR3 is 15 residues long. Germline V gives CDR1 LGHNA, CDR2 YSLEER. V lost 5 bases to trimming and J lost 6 bases, with 19 bases between them.

The genes are TRBV4-1 and TRBJ2-1, with TRBD1 identical over 9 bases. The CDR3 contains 16 residues. V was clipped by 1 base and J by 3 bases; unmatched bases: 4. Germline values: CDR1 MGHRA, CDR2 YSYEKL. CDR3 residues: CASSQGQGGIYNEQFF. The CDR3 DNA sequence: TGCGCCAGCAGCCAAGGACAGGGGGGTATCTACAATGAGCAGTTCTTC.

The rearrangement links TRBV10-1 to TRBJ2-7; D unclear. CDR3 size: 16 residues. V was pared by 0 bases and J by 0 bases, with 12 bases between. CDR1 is WNHNN and CDR2 is SYGVQD in the germline V gene (reference sequence). In DNA, the CDR3 is TGCGCCAGCAGTGAGTCTTCAGGCCACGTCTCCTACGAGCAGTACTTC. Amino acids: CASSESSGHVSYEQYF.

The rearrangement uses TRBV7-3 and TRBJ2-5; D is unclear. Trimming cost V 1 base and J 2 bases, with 5 bases left between them. CDR1 is SGHTA and CDR2 is FQGTGA in the germline V gene. This CDR3 comprises 13 residues. CDR3 loop: CASSLSLQETQYF. The CDR3 DNA sequence: TGTGCCAGCAGCTTAAGTCTACAAGAGACCCAGTACTTC.

This CDR3 is CASGTGGILQETQYF. The CDR3 nucleotides read TGCGCCAGCGGGACAGGGGGGATACTCCAAGAGACCCAGTACTTC. The chain links TRBV5-1 to TRBJ2-5; 11 bases agree with TRBD1. The junction had 6 bases not matched to a gene; V was cut back by 7 bases and J by 1 base. Germline CDR1 is SGHRS and CDR2 is YFSETQ. The CDR3 length is 15 residues.

This clone was counted only a few times. The chain's CDR3 is CATSTFLQGRPYEQYF. CDR3 DNA: TGTGCCACCAGCACCTTTCTACAGGGGCGTCCCTACGAGCAGTACTTC. The chain recombines TRBV15 with TRBJ2-7; 7 bases map to TRBD1. The CDR3 is 16 residues long. The V and J ends lost 4 bases and 2 bases, in that order; junction bases with no gene match: 11. Germline CDR1 reads LNHNV; CDR2 reads YYDKDF (reference sequence). Drawing the rest from reference TRBV15 and TRBJ2-7, the complete variable domain is DAMVIQNPRYQVTQFGKPVTLSCSQTLNHNVMYWYQQKSSQAPKLLFHYYDKDFNNEADTPDNFQSRRPNTSFCFLDIRSPGLGDTAMYLCATSTFLQGRPYEQYFGPGTRLTVT.

The rearrangement links TRBV5-1 to TRBJ2-7, with D perhaps being TRBD1 or TRBD2 (5 bases each). The germline gives CDR1 SGHRS, CDR2 YFSETQ. This CDR3 has 13 residues. The V and J ends lost 5 bases and 3 bases respectively, with 12 bases between them. CDR3 nucleotide sequence: TGCGCCAGCAGAGGGGACGGGGTCTACGAGCAGTACTTC. Translated, it gives CASRGDGVYEQYF.

The V and J genes are TRBV5-4 and TRBJ2-6; D is uncertain. This CDR3 is 15 amino acids long. V lost 3 bases, J lost 1 base, and 8 bases lay in between. Germline lookup yields CDR1 SGHNT and CDR2 YYREEE (reference sequence). Here the CDR3 DNA reads TGTGCCAGCAGCTCTACAATTTCTGGGGCCAACGTCCTGACTTTC. Translation gives CASSSTISGANVLTF.

This chain joins TRBV7-2 and TRBJ1-6; 7 bases match TRBD1. Germline CDR1 SGHTA, CDR2 FQGNSA. Trimming took 5 bases from V and 5 from J; bases not matched to a gene: 6. The CDR3 runs to 15 residues. This CDR3 reads CASSVQGQNNSPLHF. The CDR3 coding sequence is TGTGCCAGCAGCGTCCAGGGACAGAATAATTCACCCCTCCACTTT.

The chain combines TRBV5-1 with TRBJ1-2; TRBD1 matches at 8 bases. The CDR3 covers 13 residues. Unmatched junction bases numbered 6, after V lost 4 bases and J lost 7 bases. Germline V gene lookup returns CDR1 SGHRS and CDR2 YFSETQ. The CDR3 DNA is TGCGCCAGCAGCACCGGAACAGGGGGTGGCTACACCTTC. This sequence encodes CASSTGTGGGYTF.

The genes are TRBV9 and TRBJ1-2; possible D gene TRBD1, 6 bases. Germline loops: CDR1 SGDLS, CDR2 YYNGEE. Trimming shortened V by 1 base and J by 7 bases, and 14 bases separated the two germline ends. The CDR3 totals 14 residues. The CDR3 here is CASSVQGRDGGYTF. CDR3 coding DNA: TGTGCCAGCAGCGTACAGGGGAGGGATGGTGGCTACACCTTC.